A selection of T cell receptor beta chains follows, all from one sample in a study of Tregs in tolerant kidney transplant recipients. Generated by immunoSEQ multiplex PCR, the TCRdb table keeps only in-frame clones and is missing some. The sample yields under 85,000 clones, about 89% seen once. Sequenced here: CD4+ T cells from blood, sampled before the transplant. All receptors derive from a human donor who received a combined kidney and bone marrow transplant. Each CDR3 is given with its conserved first and last residue. The order of the fields is J gene, V gene, clone size, D gene, CDR3 length, CDR3 protein, CDR3 DNA. D genes are given only for firm matches. Not all rows give a size; the values are once, few, many and, for expanded clones, a class.

>TRBJ2-7|TRBV28|few|TRBD2|12
CGITGTNYEQYF
TGTGGCATTACCGGGACTAACTACGAGCAGTACTTC
>TRBJ2-7|TRBV18|.|TRBD1|13
CASSPGTAYEQYF
TGTGCCAGCTCACCAGGGACAGCCTACGAGCAGTACTTC
>TRBJ2-1|TRBV15|once|.|15
CATSRDRGTHNEQFF
TGTGCCACCAGCAGAGATCGGGGGACCCACAATGAGCAGTTCTTC
>TRBJ2-1|TRBV20-1|.|.|11
CSAREQGGQFF
TGCAGTGCTAGAGAGCAGGGGGGGCAGTTCTTC
>TRBJ1-3|TRBV4-1|.|.|16
CASSKEGTYSGNTIYF
TGCGCCAGCAGCAAAGAAGGGACTTACTCTGGAAACACCATATATTTT
>TRBJ2-7|TRBV7-8|.|.|15
CASSTRWTGDYEQYF
TGTGCCAGCAGCACTAGGTGGACGGGGGACTACGAGCAGTACTTC
>TRBJ2-7|TRBV14|.|TRBD2|16
CASSQQGLARRGEQYF
TGTGCCAGCAGCCAACAGGGACTAGCGAGGAGGGGGGAGCAGTACTTC
>TRBJ2-1|TRBV7-2|.|.|12
CASSLRPGEQFF
TGTGCCAGCAGCTTGCGTCCGGGTGAGCAGTTCTTC
>TRBJ2-7|TRBV28|.|.|14
CASSLGGAGYEQYF
TGTGCCAGCAGTTTAGGAGGGGCGGGCTACGAGCAGTACTTC
>TRBJ2-7|TRBV15|few|TRBD1|16
CATSRNPDRGYYEQYF
TGTGCCACCAGCCGAAACCCGGACAGGGGCTACTACGAGCAGTACTTC
>TRBJ2-6|TRBV27|.|.|15
CASSSTGSGANVLTF
TGTGCCAGCAGTAGTACGGGTTCTGGGGCCAACGTCCTGACTTTC
>TRBJ2-7|TRBV2|.|TRBD1|14
CASSAPGQSSEQYF
TGTGCCAGCAGCGCGCCGGGACAGTCGTCGGAGCAGTACTTC
>TRBJ2-1|TRBV5-1|once|.|12
CASSLGGDEQFF
TGCGCCAGCAGCTTGGGGGGCGATGAGCAGTTCTTC
>TRBJ1-5|TRBV18|.|.|16
CASSPLQVVGNQPQHF
TGTGCCAGCTCACCACTACAGGTGGTTGGCAATCAGCCCCAGCATTTT
>TRBJ2-7|TRBV28|.|TRBD2|15
CASRTGTTISYEQYF
TGTGCCAGCAGGACCGGGACTACCATCTCCTACGAGCAGTACTTC
>TRBJ1-4|TRBV5-1|.|.|13
CASSRQAGEKLFF
TGCGCCAGCAGTAGACAGGCCGGGGAAAAACTGTTTTTT
>TRBJ2-4|TRBV11-2|.|.|13
CASSFISKNIQYF
TGTGCCAGCAGCTTTATCTCTAAAAACATTCAGTACTTC
>TRBJ2-2|TRBV28|.|.|13
CASITGRGGELFF
TGTGCCAGCATAACAGGGAGAGGCGGGGAGCTGTTTTTT
>TRBJ2-2|TRBV18|.|TRBD1|17
CASSPFQGARDTGELFF
TGTGCCAGCTCACCTTTTCAGGGGGCGCGTGACACCGGGGAGCTGTTTTTT
>TRBJ2-7|TRBV5-1|.|TRBD2|14
CASSKEREPYEQYF
TGCGCCAGCAGCAAAGAGCGGGAGCCCTACGAGCAGTACTTC
>TRBJ2-2|TRBV15|.|TRBD1|16
CATSRGTGVSTGELFF
TGTGCCACCAGCAGAGGGACAGGGGTCAGCACCGGGGAGCTGTTTTTT
>TRBJ2-3|TRBV7-2|.|.|12
CASSSSTDTQYF
TGTGCCAGCAGCTCTAGCACAGATACGCAGTATTTT